A selection of T cell receptor beta chains follows, all from one sample in a study of T cells in Graves' hyperthyroidism and ophthalmopathy. One entry per CDR3 protein results from TCRdb running MiXCR on the multiplex PCR reads. The repertoire holds approximately 380,000 distinct CDR3 sequences, with less than 20% as singletons. Sequencing input: blood. Every receptor here comes from a man aged 18 to 29 with Graves' ophthalmopathy. CDR3s include the opening cysteine and the closing phenylalanine or tryptophan. The D gene is left open where the match is weak. A row's size may be missing; if present it is once, few, many or a size class.

V gene,clone size,J gene,D gene,CDR3 protein,CDR3 DNA
TRBV6-5,.,TRBJ1-1,.,CASSSAQTNTEAFF,TGTGCCAGCAGTTCTGCACAGACGAACACTGAAGCTTTCTTT
TRBV6-1,few,TRBJ2-3,TRBD2,CASSEVAGGSTDTQYF,TGTGCCAGCAGTGAAGTTGCGGGGGGCAGTACAGATACGCAGTATTTT
TRBV12-3/TRBV12-4,.,TRBJ1-3,.,CASIDRELGNTIYF,TGTGCCAGCATCGATCGTGAACTGGGAAACACCATATATTTT
TRBV24-1,.,TRBJ1-2,.,CATSDGSGYTF,TGTGCCACCAGTGATGGGAGTGGCTACACCTTC
TRBV6-1,.,TRBJ2-1,.,CASIGAVTYNEQFF,TGTGCCAGCATTGGGGCCGTAACCTACAATGAGCAGTTCTTC
TRBV6-1,many,TRBJ1-5,.,CASNPGVLQGQPQHF,TGTGCCAGCAACCCGGGAGTATTGCAAGGTCAGCCCCAGCATTTT
TRBV12-3/TRBV12-4,many,TRBJ1-1,.,CASSVGADTEAFF,TGTGCCAGCAGTGTAGGGGCGGACACTGAAGCTTTCTTT
TRBV6-1,many,TRBJ1-2,.,CASRRERDGPPVYGYTF,TGTGCCAGCAGACGGGAGAGAGACGGCCCTCCAGTTTATGGCTACACCTTC
TRBV6-1,.,TRBJ2-1,.,CASSRAGNAYNEQFF,TGTGCCAGCAGCCGCGCAGGGAATGCCTACAATGAGCAGTTCTTC
TRBV11-2,many,TRBJ2-1,.,CASGTYNEQFF,TGTGCCAGCGGGACCTACAATGAGCAGTTCTTC
TRBV6-1,many,TRBJ1-5,.,CASSERGGRASNQPQHF,TGTGCCAGCAGTGAAAGGGGGGGACGAGCTAGCAATCAGCCCCAGCATTTT
TRBV9,.,TRBJ2-1,.,CASSVAGAVEQFF,TGTGCCAGCAGCGTAGCTGGGGCTGTTGAGCAGTTCTTC
TRBV7-3,many,TRBJ2-5,.,CASSSVQQETQYF,TGTGCCAGCAGCTCCGTGCAGCAAGAGACCCAGTACTTC
TRBV7-9,.,TRBJ2-1,.,CASSLPGVVGGGVHNEQFF,TGTGCCAGCAGCCTACCCGGAGTAGTGGGGGGGGGCGTTCACAATGAGCAGTTCTTC
TRBV7-3,few,TRBJ2-5,.,CASSMGGLQETQYF,TGTGCCAGCAGTATGGGAGGACTCCAAGAGACCCAGTACTTC
TRBV20-1,many,TRBJ2-3,TRBD2,CSVPGGLTDTQYF,TGCAGTGTGCCGGGGGGGCTCACAGATACGCAGTATTTT
TRBV3-1,.,TRBJ1-5,TRBD1,CASSPAGGWGRPQHF,TGTGCCAGCAGCCCTGCAGGGGGCTGGGGACGGCCCCAGCATTTT
TRBV11-3,.,TRBJ2-5,TRBD2,CASSLGVNGGAIETQYF,TGTGCCAGCAGCTTAGGAGTGAACGGGGGGGCCATCGAGACCCAGTACTTC
TRBV20-1,.,TRBJ2-7,TRBD1,CSARKDRQGVYEQYF,TGCAGTGCTAGGAAGGACAGGCAGGGGGTCTACGAGCAGTACTTC
TRBV6-1,many,TRBJ2-3,TRBD2,CASSYYLGLAGVTDTQYF,TGTGCCAGCAGTTACTATTTAGGACTAGCGGGGGTCACAGATACGCAGTATTTT
TRBV19,few,TRBJ1-1,TRBD1,CASSTRQGALGTEAFF,TGTGCCAGTAGTACAAGACAGGGGGCGTTAGGCACTGAAGCTTTCTTT
TRBV20-1,many,TRBJ2-3,.,CSARDFRGGDTDTQYF,TGCAGTGCTAGAGATTTCAGAGGAGGGGACACAGATACGCAGTATTTT
TRBV7-9,many,TRBJ2-1,.,CASRFDTWSSYNEQFF,TGTGCCAGCAGGTTCGACACCTGGAGCTCCTACAATGAGCAGTTCTTC
TRBV7-7,.,TRBJ2-1,TRBD2,CASSPTRGGALFSSYNEQFF,TGTGCCAGCAGCCCCACCCGCGGGGGGGCCCTTTTTAGCTCCTACAATGAGCAGTTCTTC
TRBV12-3/TRBV12-4,many,TRBJ1-2,.,CASSRTENYGYTF,TGTGCCAGCAGCAGAACAGAGAACTATGGCTACACCTTC
TRBV12-3/TRBV12-4,many,TRBJ1-6,.,CASSLGDIGANSPLHF,TGTGCCAGCAGTTTAGGGGACATCGGAGCCAATTCACCCCTCCACTTT
TRBV5-1,.,TRBJ2-7,TRBD2,CASSSGSGEYSYEQYF,TGCGCCAGCAGCTCAGGGAGCGGGGAGTACTCCTACGAGCAGTACTTC
TRBV3-1,many,TRBJ1-4,.,CASSQERINEKLFF,TGTGCCAGCAGCCAAGAACGGATCAATGAAAAACTGTTTTTT
TRBV28,many,TRBJ1-4,.,CASSQGGANEKLFF,TGTGCCAGCAGTCAAGGAGGTGCTAATGAAAAACTGTTTTTT
TRBV11-2,.,TRBJ2-6,.,CASSLEGTGANVLTF,TGTGCCAGCAGCTTAGAAGGGACCGGGGCCAACGTCCTGACTTTC
TRBV7-3,few,TRBJ1-2,.,CASLGETDTF,TGTGCCAGCCTCGGGGAGACGGATACCTTC
TRBV7-9,.,TRBJ1-4,.,CASSFPDEKLFF,TGTGCCAGCAGCTTCCCTGATGAAAAACTGTTTTTT
TRBV3-1,many,TRBJ2-7,TRBD2,CASSRLAGAYEQYF,TGTGCCAGCAGCAGACTAGCGGGTGCGTACGAGCAGTACTTC
TRBV24-1,.,TRBJ2-3,.,CATSDWGTRTDTQYF,TGTGCCACCAGTGATTGGGGGACCCGCACAGATACGCAGTATTTT
TRBV7-6,many,TRBJ2-1,TRBD2,CASSLAASGGYNEQFF,TGTGCCAGCAGCTTAGCGGCTAGCGGGGGGTACAATGAGCAGTTCTTC
TRBV11-2,.,TRBJ1-1,TRBD1,CASSLAVRGLEAFF,TGTGCCAGCAGCTTAGCGGTTAGGGGGCTTGAAGCTTTCTTT
TRBV6-1,many,TRBJ2-5,.,CASRDGPGSQETQYF,TGTGCCAGCAGGGACGGGCCGGGCTCCCAAGAGACCCAGTACTTC
TRBV11-2,many,TRBJ2-1,TRBD1,CASSSFPGQSNNEQFF,TGTGCCAGCAGCTCTTTCCCGGGACAGTCAAACAATGAGCAGTTCTTC
TRBV9,.,TRBJ2-7,TRBD2,CASSVASGVVSYEQYF,TGTGCCAGCAGCGTAGCCAGCGGGGTGGTTTCCTACGAGCAGTACTTC
TRBV6-6,.,TRBJ2-5,TRBD2,CASSYQPGLEYF,TGTGCCAGCAGTTACCAGCCGGGACTAGAGTACTTC
TRBV6-5,many,TRBJ2-7,.,CASSLSETYEQYF,TGTGCCAGCAGTTTGTCCGAAACCTACGAGCAGTACTTC
TRBV4-1,few,TRBJ1-6,TRBD1,CASSQGDRAESPLHF,TGCGCCAGCAGCCAGGGGGACAGGGCGGAATCACCCCTCCACTTT
TRBV18,.,TRBJ2-3,.,CASSPRASGLRTDTQYF,TGTGCCAGCTCACCACGGGCCAGCGGACTGCGCACAGATACGCAGTATTTT
TRBV20-1,.,TRBJ1-5,.,CSASSGLGQPQHF,TGCAGTGCTAGCTCTGGGTTAGGACAGCCCCAGCATTTT
TRBV2,many,TRBJ2-1,.,CASSPGGGGLYNEQFF,TGTGCCAGCAGCCCAGGGGGGGGGGGACTATACAATGAGCAGTTCTTC
TRBV12-3/TRBV12-4,many,TRBJ2-1,TRBD1,CASSFRTGWEGEQFF,TGTGCCAGCAGTTTCCGGACAGGGTGGGAAGGTGAGCAGTTCTTC
TRBV15,few,TRBJ1-1,.,CATSRDRLITASEAFF,TGTGCCACCAGCAGAGATCGACTTATCACAGCAAGTGAAGCTTTCTTT
TRBV18,few,TRBJ1-1,.,CASSPVGGNTEAFF,TGTGCCAGCTCACCAGTCGGGGGGAACACTGAAGCTTTCTTT
TRBV18,many,TRBJ2-7,.,CASSPQQDYEQYF,TGTGCCAGCTCACCACAACAGGACTACGAGCAGTACTTC
TRBV20-1,many,TRBJ2-5,.,CSAREPVGEETQYF,TGCAGTGCTAGAGAGCCCGTTGGGGAGGAGACCCAGTACTTC
TRBV5-4,.,TRBJ1-1,TRBD1,CASTEYPGGTEAFF,TGTGCCAGCACCGAATACCCAGGGGGCACTGAAGCTTTCTTT
TRBV28,many,TRBJ2-5,.,CASLSSPWETQYF,TGTGCCAGCCTGAGCTCCCCTTGGGAGACCCAGTACTTC